These 14 T cell receptor beta chains were all obtained from the same sample, sequenced in a study of early T cells in non-severe SARS-CoV-2 infection. Each CDR3 protein is one row after TCRdb ran MiXCR on the 5' RACE reads. This sample has more than 65,000 distinct CDR3 sequences, with about an eighth found just once. Sequences were obtained from whole blood. Receptor source: an adult who was a healthcare worker with PCR-confirmed SARS-CoV-2 infection or an uninfected control (not recorded which).

In regard to this clonotype: This may come from a read error, since a much larger clone is one base off. The chain has TRBV7-8 and TRBJ2-5, with TRBD1 matching 9 bases. Germline V gene lookup returns CDR1 SGHVS and CDR2 FQNEAQ. CDR3 length equals 15 residues. V lost 1 base, J lost 4 bases, and 4 bases stayed unmatched. The CDR3 sequence: CASSLVGTGLETQYF. The CDR3 DNA reads as TGTGCCAGCAGCTTAGTCGGGACAGGGCTAGAGACCCAGTACTTC.

This clonotype was seen repeatedly, ten times or more. This chain joins TRBV27 and TRBJ1-5; D ambiguous. The CDR3 length is 13 residues. Trimming left V 3 bases short and J 7 bases short, with 10 bases between. Germline assignment: CDR1 MNHEY and CDR2 SMNVEV (reference sequence). The CDR3 nucleotides read TGTGCCAGCAGTTTCCAGACCAACCAGCCCCAGCATTTT. It encodes CASSFQTNQPQHF.

This clonotype was picked up many times. The rearrangement uses TRBV2 and TRBJ1-3, with TRBD1 identical over 7 bases. The V segment lost 4 bases and the J segment 2 bases; nucleotides outside the gene matches: 5. The V gene's germline CDR1 is SNHLY and CDR2 FYNNEI. CDR3 length: 15 amino acids. CDR3 bases: TGTGCCAGCAGTGCCGACAGGGTCCCTGGAAACACCATATATTTT. Translated: CASSADRVPGNTIYF.

The CDR3 DNA reads TGTGCCAGCTCACCCCCCGGGACAGGGCGCCAATATGGCTACACCTTC. This translates into CASSPPGTGRQYGYTF. V gene TRBV18 combines with J gene TRBJ1-2; 9 nucleotides align to TRBD1. V lost 3 bases and J lost 5; bases outside the gene matches: 10. Germline CDR1 and CDR2: KGHSH and LQKENI. The CDR3 spans 16 residues.

This clonotype was counted ten times or more. V gene TRBV18 combines with J gene TRBJ1-6; no reliable D call. V lost 6 bases, J lost 6 bases, and 12 bases lay in between. This CDR3 is 14 amino acids long. Germline lookup yields CDR1 KGHSH and CDR2 LQKENI. This CDR3 is CASSRLKTNSPLHF. The CDR3, as DNA: TGTGCCAGCTCGCGCCTTAAGACTAATTCACCCCTCCACTTT.

This clonotype appeared a few times. V is TRBV4-1 and J is TRBJ1-1, with 8 bases matching TRBD1. Germline V gene data show CDR1 as MGHRA and CDR2 as YSYEKL. V trimming: 5 bases; J trimming: 6 bases; junction bases outside the gene matches: 14. This CDR3 has 16 residues. CDR3 protein: CASSIPGQAPVPEAFF. Written as DNA, the CDR3 is TGCGCCAGCAGCATACCGGGACAGGCCCCCGTCCCTGAAGCTTTCTTT.

In its sample, this clonotype was seen a few times. V is TRBV2 and J is TRBJ1-2; perhaps TRBD1 as D (6 bases). The CDR3 is 12 amino acids. V was cut by 7 bases and J by 7 bases, with 13 bases left in between. Per the germline V gene, CDR1 is SNHLY and CDR2 is FYNNEI. The CDR3 DNA sequence: TGTGCCAGCACCGTGGGGGGGCTTGGCTACACCTTC. Residues: CASTVGGLGYTF.

This clonotype was observed at least ten times. This chain connects TRBV9 to TRBJ2-3; D is ambiguous. CDR3 size: 13 residues. CDR1 and CDR2 from the germline V gene are SGDLS and YYNGEE. V lost 2 bases and J lost 1, with 5 bases in between. CDR3 sequence: CASSVRGTDTQYF. CDR3 sequence (DNA): TGTGCCAGCAGCGTCAGAGGCACAGATACGCAGTATTTT.

This clonotype was counted many times. The chain links TRBV18 to TRBJ1-1, with 8 nucleotides matching TRBD1. The CDR3 is 17 amino acids. Trimming at V came to 3 bases and at J to 0 bases, leaving 9 bases not matched to a gene. Germline V gene sequence: CDR1 KGHSH, CDR2 LQKENI. The CDR3 here is CASSPRGQGNMNTEAFF. The CDR3 DNA is TGTGCCAGCTCACCCCGTGGACAGGGTAACATGAACACTGAAGCTTTCTTT. Supplemented by reference TRBV18 and TRBJ1-1, the full variable domain reads NAGVMQNPRHLVRRRGQEARLRCSPMKGHSHVYWYRQLPEEGLKFMVYLQKENIIDESGMPKERFSAEFPKEGPSILRIQQVVRGDSAAYFCASSPRGQGNMNTEAFFGQGTRLTVV.

This clonotype was seen a handful of times. V and J are TRBV7-2 and TRBJ2-1; tentatively, D is TRBD2 (6 bases). The length of the CDR3 is 12 residues. The germline CDR1 and CDR2 sequences are SGHTA and FQGNSA. Trimming took off 5 bases at V and 8 bases at J, with 10 bases between the two ends. The CDR3 sequence is CASSRDFDEQFF. The DNA of the CDR3 is TGTGCCAGCAGCAGGGACTTTGATGAGCAGTTCTTC.

This chain connects TRBV2 to TRBJ2-3; D is possibly TRBD1 (5 bases). The CDR3 totals 18 residues. V was trimmed by 1 base and J by 6 bases, leaving 23 bases between them. Germline CDR1 is SNHLY and CDR2 is FYNNEI. The CDR3: CASSEDGAWATRTDTQYF. CDR3 sequence (DNA): TGTGCCAGCAGTGAAGATGGGGCCTGGGCGACACGGACGGATACGCAGTATTTT. Combining the CDR3 with reference TRBV2 and TRBJ2-3 gives the whole variable domain EPEVTQTPSHQVTQMGQEVILRCVPISNHLYFYWYRQILGQKVEFLVSFYNNEISEKSEIFDDQFSVERPDGSNFTLKIRSTKLEDSAMYFCASSEDGAWATRTDTQYFGPGTRLTVL.

This clonotype was detected ten times or more. J is TRBJ1-1 and V is TRBV20-1; 7 bases map to TRBD1. The J segment lost 0 bases and the V segment lost 6 bases, leaving 4 bases of the junction unmatched. The CDR3 has 13 amino acids. Germline CDR1 reads DFQATT; CDR2 reads SNEGSKA (reference sequence). In DNA, the CDR3 is TGCAGTGCCACCGGGACAGTGAACACTGAAGCTTTCTTT. Translated, it gives CSATGTVNTEAFF.

The chain recombines TRBV20-1 with TRBJ2-4; D is uncertain. CDR1 is DFQATT, CDR2 SNEGSKA, per germline (reference sequence). The CDR3 has 15 amino acids. Trimming removed 2 bases at V and 0 bases at J, with 11 bases between. The CDR3 DNA reads as TGCAGTGCTAGATCGACTGACCTAGCCAAAAACATTCAGTACTTC. Translating gives CSARSTDLAKNIQYF.

This clonotype has a count of ten or more. The V gene is TRBV20-1, the J gene TRBJ1-5; TRBD1 matches 10 bases. V was clipped by 1 base and J by 5 bases; unmatched bases: 2. The CDR3 loop spans 14 amino acids. Germline lookup yields CDR1 DFQATT and CDR2 SNEGSKA (reference sequence). As DNA, the CDR3 is TGCAGTGCTAGAGGGACAGGGGGTGATCAGCCCCAGCATTTT. This codes for CSARGTGGDQPQHF.